Listed here are 9 T cell receptor beta chains from one sample, sequenced in a study of beta chain features in type 1 diabetes. As every portion of the isolated RNA was reverse transcribed, the sequencing read expressed TCRB transcripts. Assay used: immunoSEQ multiplex PCR; TCRdb lists only in-frame clones, some missing. Among 150,000 to 200,000 clones listed, around 13% were seen once. The sample comprised central memory CD4+ T cells from blood. Receptors were obtained from a woman between 18 and 29 years old in good health.

The rearrangement joins TRBV2 to TRBJ2-5; D perhaps matches TRBD1 (5 bases). Trimming left V 8 bases short and J 0 bases short, with 10 bases between. The length of the CDR3 is 13 residues. Germline CDR1 and CDR2: SNHLY and FYNNEI. The CDR3: CASLRQYQETQYF. The CDR3 DNA follows: TGTGCCAGCCTGAGACAGTACCAAGAGACCCAGTACTTC.

To note about this clone: Other nucleotide sequences from this sample produce the same CDR3. The chain uses TRBV29-1 and TRBJ2-3; TRBD1 might be the D (5 bases). V shed 3 bases and J shed 6 bases, with 7 bases lying between them. Germline-derived CDR1 and CDR2 are SQVTM and ANQGSEA. The CDR3 length is 11 residues. Here the CDR3 reads CSVDRADTQYF. The CDR3 DNA reads as TGCAGCGTTGACAGGGCCGATACGCAGTATTTT.

This clone was seen a handful of times. The chain uses TRBV2 and TRBJ2-5; D is perhaps TRBD1 (5 bases). The CDR3 extends over 14 amino acids. Germline V gene lookup returns CDR1 SNHLY and CDR2 FYNNEI. Trimming took off 6 bases at V and 4 bases at J, with 15 bases between the two ends. The CDR3, as DNA: TGTGCCAGCAGGGATAGCAGGGTCCCAGAGACCCAGTACTTC. Encoded protein: CASRDSRVPETQYF. Using reference TRBV2 and TRBJ2-5 for the parts outside the CDR3, the full variable domain is EPEVTQTPSHQVTQMGQEVILRCVPISNHLYFYWYRQILGQKVEFLVSFYNNEISEKSEIFDDQFSVERPDGSNFTLKIRSTKLEDSAMYFCASRDSRVPETQYFGPGTRLLVL.

V is TRBV5-1 and J is TRBJ2-7; D might be TRBD1 (6 bases). Germline V gene sequence: CDR1 SGHRS, CDR2 YFSETQ. V lost 0 bases and J 4 bases, leaving 11 bases between the germline ends. This CDR3 is built from 14 residues. The CDR3 nucleotides read TGCGCCAGCAGCTTGGCAGGGGTAGGATACGAGCAGTACTTC. Its translation is CASSLAGVGYEQYF.

V gene TRBV4-3 combines with J gene TRBJ2-6, with TRBD1 identical over 9 bases. The CDR3 extends over 19 amino acids. Per the germline V gene, CDR1 is LGHNA and CDR2 is YSLEER. The J segment lost 4 bases and the V segment lost 3 bases, leaving 13 bases of the junction unmatched. The CDR3, as DNA: TGCGCCAGCAGCCACTCGGGGACAGGGTGGCGGACCGGGGCCAACGTCCTGACTTTC. Its protein product is CASSHSGTGWRTGANVLTF.

The chain joins TRBV5-1 to TRBJ2-1; the match to TRBD2 covers 9 bases. The CDR3 spans 15 residues. V dropped 0 bases and J dropped 10; count of bases not matched to a gene: 8. Per the germline V gene, CDR1 is SGHRS and CDR2 is YFSETQ. The CDR3 here is CASSLVVSGSGEQFF. As DNA, the CDR3 is TGCGCCAGCAGCTTGGTAGTTAGCGGGAGCGGGGAGCAGTTCTTC.

The V gene is TRBV9, the J gene TRBJ2-1, with 10 nucleotides matching TRBD1. Looked up from germline, CDR1 is SGDLS and CDR2 is YYNGEE. The CDR3 loop spans 15 amino acids. The J segment lost 5 bases and the V segment lost 4 bases, leaving 6 bases of the junction unmatched. In nucleotides, the CDR3 is TGTGCCAGCAGCCTGGGACAGGGGACCAACAATGAGCAGTTCTTC. Translation: CASSLGQGTNNEQFF.

This clone was observed a handful of times. The gene calls are TRBV15 and TRBJ2-3, with 8 positions matching TRBD2. J was trimmed by 4 bases and V by 8 bases; bases with no gene match: 11. Per the germline V gene, CDR1 is LNHNV and CDR2 is YYDKDF (reference sequence). The CDR3 is 15 amino acids. The CDR3 spells CATQGSSGGADTQYF. CDR3 DNA sequence: TGTGCCACCCAAGGATCCTCGGGAGGGGCAGATACGCAGTATTTT.

As to this clone: This CDR3 is also generated by other DNA sequences in the sample. The rearrangement uses TRBV27 and TRBJ2-3; the match to TRBD2 covers 7 bases. The J segment lost 6 bases and the V segment lost 5 bases, leaving 8 bases of the junction unmatched. Germline lookup yields CDR1 MNHEY and CDR2 SMNVEV (reference sequence). The CDR3 has 14 residues. For the CDR3, the DNA is TGTGCCAGCAGTAGGACTAGAAACGCCGATACGCAGTATTTT. Translated: CASSRTRNADTQYF.